This T cell receptor beta chain came from a study of early T cells in non-severe SARS-CoV-2 infection. CDR1 SQVTM and CDR2 ANQGSEA come from the germline V gene. The V and J ends lost 7 bases and 0 bases respectively, with 17 bases between them. The length of the CDR3 is 15 residues. This clonotype was observed at least ten times. cDNA molecules, individually, were tagged with unique molecular identifiers. TCRdb passed the 5' RACE reads through MiXCR, listing each CDR3 protein once. The sample comprises approximately 63,000 distinct CDR3 sequences, approximately 6.1% of which are singletons, and around 3.4% rests with the top ten.

Specimen: whole blood, collected at baseline. This chain uses TRBV29-1 with TRBJ2-3, with a tentative D call TRBD1 (6 bases). The receptor's source is an adult who was a healthcare worker with PCR-confirmed SARS-CoV-2 infection or an uninfected control (not recorded which). DNA for the CDR3: TGCAGCGCCTCACCCGGGACACAGAGCACAGATACGCAGTATTTT. It yields the protein CSASPGTQSTDTQYF.